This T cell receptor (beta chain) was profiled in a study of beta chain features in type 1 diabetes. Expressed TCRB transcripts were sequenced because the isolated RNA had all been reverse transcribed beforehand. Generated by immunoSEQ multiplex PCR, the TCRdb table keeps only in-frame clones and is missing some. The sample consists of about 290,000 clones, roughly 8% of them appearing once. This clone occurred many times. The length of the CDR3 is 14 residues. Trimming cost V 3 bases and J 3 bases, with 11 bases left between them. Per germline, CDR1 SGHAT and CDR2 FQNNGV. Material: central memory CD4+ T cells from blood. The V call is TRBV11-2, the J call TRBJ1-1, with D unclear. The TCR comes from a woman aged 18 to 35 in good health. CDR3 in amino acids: CASSLIRVDTEAFF. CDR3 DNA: TGTGCCAGCAGCTTGATTAGGGTGGACACTGAAGCTTTCTTT.